A single T cell receptor beta chain is shown here with its context. The entry originates in a study of sequential checkpoint blockade in melanoma. The sample's treatment: randomized to nivolumab then ipilimumab (arm A) or the reverse (arm B). Measured with immunoSEQ multiplex PCR; TCRdb has only the in-frame clones, and not every one. The sample holds around 19,000 clones, approximately 26% seen once. The CDR3 has 15 amino acids. The ends lost 3 bases at V and 2 bases at J; junction bases unmatched: 6. Germline CDR1 reads SGHNT; CDR2 reads YENEEA. The material was tumor tissue (inferred from file names), obtained from a patient given nivolumab and ipilimumab in sequence. The rearrangement links TRBV11-3 to TRBJ2-7, with 8 bases aligning to TRBD1. This receptor was obtained from a human donor with melanoma. CDR3 sequence reads: CASSLSDRAPYEQYF. For the CDR3, the DNA is TGTGCCAGCAGCTTGTCGGACAGGGCCCCCTACGAGCAGTACTTC.